These 25 T cell receptor beta chains share one sample of origin, sequenced in a study of shared clonotypes between healthy human individuals. This table comes from immunoSEQ multiplex PCR, and its TCRdb copy is limited to in-frame clones, with some not included. The data hold 950,000 to 1,100,000 clones, with around four fifths observed a single time. The specimen sequenced was memory CD4+ T cells sorted from blood. The subset: CD45RA-negative fraction. These receptors originate from a young man in good health.

This chain joins TRBV6-1 and TRBJ2-7, with D tentatively TRBD1 or TRBD2 (7 bases each). Trimming shortened V by 8 bases and J by 2 bases, and 10 bases separated the two germline ends. The CDR3 is made up of 12 amino acids. The germline CDR1 and CDR2 sequences are MNHNS and SASEGT. The CDR3 loop is CASGRGPYEQYF. The CDR3, as DNA: TGTGCCAGCGGGAGGGGGCCCTACGAGCAGTACTTC.

This sequence joins TRBV9 and TRBJ1-1; D not resolved. This CDR3 contains 12 residues. Germline CDR1 and CDR2: SGDLS and YYNGEE. V was trimmed by 2 bases and J by 3 bases, leaving 5 bases between them. The CDR3 here is CASSVEDTEAFF. As DNA, the CDR3 is TGTGCCAGCAGCGTGGAGGACACTGAAGCTTTCTTT.

This clone was observed a single time. V and J are TRBV19 and TRBJ2-2; tentative D call: TRBD2 (5 bases). The CDR3 is 13 residues long. Germline-derived CDR1 and CDR2 are LNHDA and SQIVND (reference sequence). Trimming removed 3 bases from V and 6 bases from J, with 8 bases in between. CDR3 nucleotides: TGTGCCAGTAGTATTGGAGGAGCCGGGGAGCTGTTTTTT. Its protein product is CASSIGGAGELFF.

The chain has TRBV2 and TRBJ2-7; 14 positions agree with TRBD2. J gave up 5 bases and V 6 bases, and 6 bases lay outside the gene matches. The CDR3 runs to 15 residues. Germline V gene data show CDR1 as SNHLY and CDR2 as FYNNEI. In DNA, the CDR3 is TGTGCCAGCAGAGGGACTAGCGGGAGTTTCCACGAGCAGTACTTC. Translating gives CASRGTSGSFHEQYF. Combining the CDR3 with reference TRBV2 and TRBJ2-7 gives the whole variable domain EPEVTQTPSHQVTQMGQEVILRCVPISNHLYFYWYRQILGQKVEFLVSFYNNEISEKSEIFDDQFSVERPDGSNFTLKIRSTKLEDSAMYFCASRGTSGSFHEQYFGPGTRLTVT.

As concerns this clone: Other DNA sequences in the sample encode the same CDR3. V usage is TRBV7-6 and J usage is TRBJ1-3; unclear D gene. Trimming removed 2 bases at V and 0 bases at J, with 5 bases between. This CDR3 is 14 amino acids long. Germline-derived CDR1 and CDR2 are SGHVS and FNYEAQ. The CDR3 DNA reads TGTGCCAGCAGCTTATCGGACTCTGGAAACACCATATATTTT. Translation gives CASSLSDSGNTIYF.

This clone came up a few times. The CDR3 loop reads CASSPTGNYGYTF. The CDR3 DNA reads as TGTGCCAGCAGCCCCACAGGGAACTATGGCTACACCTTC. V and J are TRBV7-3 and TRBJ1-2; tentatively, D is TRBD1 (6 bases). Trimming stripped 5 bases from V and 2 bases from J, with 9 bases between. This CDR3 spans 13 amino acids. Germline V lookup: CDR1 SGHTA, CDR2 FQGTGA.

This chain uses TRBV18 with TRBJ1-3; D remains unclear. The CDR3 consists of 16 residues. V lost 3 bases and J 4 bases, leaving 16 bases between the germline ends. Germline-derived CDR1 and CDR2 are KGHSH and LQKENI. The CDR3 DNA is TGTGCCAGCTCACCCTCGACGGCGGCGGGGGGAAACACCATATATTTT. Encoded protein: CASSPSTAAGGNTIYF.

The gene calls are TRBV9 and TRBJ2-2; 8 positions agree with TRBD1. CDR1 SGDLS and CDR2 YYNGEE come from the germline V gene. The CDR3 contains 16 residues. J gave up 4 bases and V 4 bases, and 9 bases lay outside the gene matches. This CDR3 is CASSLTGGTSTGELFF. The CDR3 region has the DNA TGTGCCAGCAGCCTAACAGGGGGTACTAGCACCGGGGAGCTGTTTTTT. Full variable domain (outside the CDR3, taken from reference TRBV9 and TRBJ2-2): DSGVTQTPKHLITATGQRVTLRCSPRSGDLSVYWYQQSLDQGLQFLIQYYNGEERAKGNILERFSAQQFPDLHSELNLSSLELGDSALYFCASSLTGGTSTGELFFGEGSRLTVL.

The gene calls are TRBV15 and TRBJ1-3; TRBD1 agrees at 7 bases. The J segment lost 0 bases and the V segment lost 1 base, leaving 0 bases of the junction unmatched. CDR1 and CDR2 (germline): LNHNV, YYDKDF (reference sequence). The CDR3 has 15 residues. CDR3 region: CATSRAGGSGNTIYF. The CDR3 DNA reads as TGTGCCACCAGCAGAGCAGGGGGCTCTGGAAACACCATATATTTT.

Note on this clone: Germline is not matched at one junction end, which may reflect a read error. J is TRBJ2-1 and V is TRBV11-2, with 8 bases aligning to TRBD2. The CDR3 covers 12 residues. Germline V lookup: CDR1 SGHAT, CDR2 FQNNGV. The CDR3 spells CASSLAPGGPIF. Written as DNA, the CDR3 is TGTGCCAGCAGCCTGGCCCCGGGAGGGCCAATCTTC.

This chain uses TRBV10-1 with TRBJ2-7; 10 bases match TRBD1. This CDR3 spans 13 amino acids. Losses at the gene ends were 5 bases for V and 6 bases for J; bases not matched to a gene: 4. The V gene's germline CDR1 is WNHNN and CDR2 SYGVQD (reference sequence). The CDR3 coding sequence is TGCGCCAGCAGTCGGGACAGGGGTCTCGAGCAGTACTTC. Amino acid sequence: CASSRDRGLEQYF.

This rearrangement joins TRBV9 to TRBJ1-4; D remains ambiguous. Looked up from germline, CDR1 is SGDLS and CDR2 is YYNGEE. This CDR3 is built from 13 residues. The V end lost 4 bases, the J end lost 9 bases, and 13 bases lay between the germline ends. CDR3 nucleotides: TGTGCCAGCAGCCCCCGGATTGCCCAAAAACTGTTTTTT. Amino acid sequence: CASSPRIAQKLFF.

There are many counts of this clone. V and J are TRBV27 and TRBJ2-3, with 9 bases identical to TRBD2. In germline, CDR1 is MNHEY, CDR2 SMNVEV (reference sequence). The junction had 4 bases not matched to a gene; V was cut back by 3 bases and J by 3 bases. This CDR3 comprises 15 residues. The CDR3, as DNA: TGTGCCAGCAGTTTGGCGGGGGGGTATACAGATACGCAGTATTTT. Translated, it gives CASSLAGGYTDTQYF.

This rearrangement joins TRBV2 to TRBJ1-1; 9 nucleotides line up with TRBD1. Germline V CDR1 and CDR2: SNHLY, FYNNEI. This CDR3 is built from 14 residues. Trimming removed 6 bases from V and 4 bases from J; junction bases left unmatched: 6. The CDR3 sequence: CASSLTGGSTEAFF. The DNA for the CDR3 is TGTGCCAGCAGCCTGACAGGGGGTTCCACTGAAGCTTTCTTT.

This clone occurred a few times. The chain links TRBV7-2 to TRBJ2-2; D remains ambiguous. The V and J ends lost 8 bases and 2 bases respectively, with 15 bases between them. Germline CDR1 reads SGHTA; CDR2 reads FQGNSA. The length of the CDR3 is 15 residues. DNA for the CDR3: TGTGCCAGCCGTACCTCCCGTCAAAACACCGGGGAGCTGTTTTTT. Protein product: CASRTSRQNTGELFF. Full variable domain (outside the CDR3, taken from reference TRBV7-2 and TRBJ2-2): GAGVSQSPSNKVTEKGKDVELRCDPISGHTALYWYRQSLGQGLEFLIYFQGNSAPDKSGLPSDRFSAERTGGSVSTLTIQRTQQEDSAVYLCASRTSRQNTGELFFGEGSRLTVL.

The chain links TRBV5-6 to TRBJ2-6; unclear D gene. The CDR3 extends over 16 amino acids. Trimming took 0 bases from V and 2 from J, leaving 9 bases between them. The V gene's germline CDR1 is SGHDT and CDR2 YYEEEE. CDR3: CASSLVGSAGANVLTF. CDR3 nucleotide sequence: TGTGCCAGCAGCTTGGTGGGCTCGGCTGGGGCCAACGTCCTGACTTTC.

The table lists this clone with a few counts. The chain combines TRBV28 with TRBJ1-2; a possible D gene is TRBD1 (6 bases). This CDR3 is built from 14 residues. Germline CDR1 reads MDHEN; CDR2 reads SYDVKM. Trimming pared 2 bases from V and 3 bases from J, leaving 10 bases between. In nucleotides, the CDR3 is TGTGCCAGCAGTTTAAACAGGGAGGACTATGGCTACACCTTC. Translating gives CASSLNREDYGYTF.

The rearrangement links TRBV18 to TRBJ1-1; weak D call: TRBD1 (5 bases). Per the germline V gene, CDR1 is KGHSH and CDR2 is LQKENI. Trimming took off 3 bases at V and 8 bases at J, with 13 bases between the two ends. The CDR3 is made up of 13 amino acids. The CDR3 region has the DNA TGTGCCAGCTCACCTAAGGACGGACAAGAAGCTTTCTTT. It yields the protein CASSPKDGQEAFF.

This chain connects TRBV7-8 to TRBJ2-1; 9 bases line up with TRBD1. Germline V gene sequence: CDR1 SGHVS, CDR2 FQNEAQ. The CDR3 consists of 15 residues. After removal of 5 bases from V and 2 bases from J, the junction contained 4 bases not matched to a gene. The CDR3 is CASSLDRGPYNEQFF. As DNA, the CDR3 is TGTGCCAGCAGCCTGGACAGGGGCCCCTACAATGAGCAGTTCTTC.

This clone was seen many times. The same CDR3 is also encoded by other DNA sequences in this sample. For the CDR3, the DNA is TGTGCCAGCAGCTTAGATGGTGAAAAACTGTTTTTT. As protein: CASSLDGEKLFF. The chain is built from TRBV7-2 and TRBJ1-4; no clear D gene. CDR1 is SGHTA and CDR2 is FQGNSA in the germline V gene. The germline V and J ends were trimmed by 1 base and 7 bases, with 4 bases remaining between them. CDR3 length equals 12 residues.

The V gene is TRBV2, the J gene TRBJ1-2, with D unresolved. Germline CDR1 and CDR2: SNHLY and FYNNEI. V was pared by 6 bases and J by 0 bases, with 17 bases between. The CDR3 has 16 amino acids. This CDR3 is CASRGGRAGANYGYTF. For the CDR3, the DNA is TGTGCCAGCAGGGGAGGAAGGGCGGGAGCTAACTATGGCTACACCTTC.

This chain links TRBV11-1 with TRBJ2-7, with 7 bases aligning to TRBD2. Per the germline V gene, CDR1 is SGHAT and CDR2 is FQDESV (reference sequence). The CDR3 extends over 14 amino acids. The trim removed 3 bases at V and 6 bases at J, leaving 8 bases unmatched. The CDR3 nucleotides read TGTGCCAGCAGCTTGGGAGCGGGAAGTGGCGAGCAGTACTTC. This gives the protein CASSLGAGSGEQYF.

This clone was observed at least ten times. The rearrangement joins TRBV6-1 to TRBJ2-3; D is possibly TRBD1 (6 bases). V lost 6 bases, J lost 3 bases, and 13 bases lay in between. CDR3 size: 14 residues. CDR1 MNHNS and CDR2 SASEGT come from the germline V gene. CDR3 sequence: CASRLLQGTDTQYF. In nucleotides, the CDR3 is TGTGCCAGCAGGCTACTACAGGGAACAGATACGCAGTATTTT.

This rearrangement joins TRBV5-1 to TRBJ2-5, with D hard to call. The CDR3 sequence is 14 residues long. The V gene's germline CDR1 is SGHRS and CDR2 YFSETQ. V lost 2 bases to trimming and J lost 5 bases, with 13 bases between them. The DNA of the CDR3 is TGCGCCAGCAGCTTAAACAGAGGATCGGAGACCCAGTACTTC. Protein product: CASSLNRGSETQYF. The full variable domain, rest sourced from reference TRBV5-1 and TRBJ2-5, is KAGVTQTPRYLIKTRGQQVTLSCSPISGHRSVSWYQQTPGQGLQFLFEYFSETQRNKGNFPGRFSGRQFSNSRSEMNVSTLELGDSALYLCASSLNRGSETQYFGPGTRLLVL.

The chain joins TRBV2 to TRBJ2-7; D is ambiguous. CDR1 is SNHLY, CDR2 FYNNEI, per germline. V was cut by 1 base and J by 4 bases, with 17 bases left in between. The CDR3 spans 16 residues. CDR3 nucleotides: TGTGCCAGCAGTGAAGGGGCCCCCCAAATTACGTACGAGCAGTACTTC. Protein: CASSEGAPQITYEQYF.